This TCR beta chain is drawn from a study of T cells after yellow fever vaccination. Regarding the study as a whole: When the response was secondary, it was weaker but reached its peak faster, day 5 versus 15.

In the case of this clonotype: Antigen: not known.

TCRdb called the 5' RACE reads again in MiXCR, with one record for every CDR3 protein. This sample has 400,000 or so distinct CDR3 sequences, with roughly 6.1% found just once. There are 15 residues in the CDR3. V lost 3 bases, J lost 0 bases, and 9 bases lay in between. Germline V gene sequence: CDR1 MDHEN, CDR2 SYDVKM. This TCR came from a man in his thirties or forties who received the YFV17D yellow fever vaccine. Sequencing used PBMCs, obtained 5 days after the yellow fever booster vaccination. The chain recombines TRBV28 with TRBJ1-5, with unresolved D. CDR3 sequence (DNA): TGTGCCAGCAGTTTCGTCGGTAATAGCAATCAGCCCCAGCATTTT. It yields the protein CASSFVGNSNQPQHF.